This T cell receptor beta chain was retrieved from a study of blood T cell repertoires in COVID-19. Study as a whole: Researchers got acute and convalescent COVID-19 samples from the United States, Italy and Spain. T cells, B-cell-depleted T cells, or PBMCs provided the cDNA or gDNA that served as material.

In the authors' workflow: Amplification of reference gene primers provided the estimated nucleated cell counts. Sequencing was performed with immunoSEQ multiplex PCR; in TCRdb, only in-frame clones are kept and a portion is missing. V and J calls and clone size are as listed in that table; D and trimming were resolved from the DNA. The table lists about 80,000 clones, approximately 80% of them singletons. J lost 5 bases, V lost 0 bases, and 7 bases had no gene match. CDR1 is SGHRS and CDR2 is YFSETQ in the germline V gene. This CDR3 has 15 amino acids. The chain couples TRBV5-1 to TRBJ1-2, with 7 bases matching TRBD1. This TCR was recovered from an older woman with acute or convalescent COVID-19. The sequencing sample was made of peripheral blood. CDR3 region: CASSLGPQGEYGYTF. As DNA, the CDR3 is TGCGCCAGCAGCTTGGGGCCGCAGGGGGAATATGGCTACACCTTC.